This T cell receptor beta chain was retrieved from a study of T-cell reconstitution after alpha-beta-depleted transplantation in children. The germline V gene encodes CDR1 DFQATT and CDR2 SNEGSKA (reference sequence). V was pared by 4 bases and J by 3 bases, with 9 bases of the junction left unmatched. The CDR3 covers 15 residues. Many counts were recorded for this clonotype. Preparation of the TCRbeta library involved a method that used unique molecular identifiers. One entry per CDR3 protein, called by TCRdb with MiXCR from the PCR reads. Among 190,000 or so distinct CDR3 sequences, roughly 7.5% were seen once, and the ten largest hold approximately 3%.

The TCR was taken from a human donor who donated a stem cell graft to a child with Wiskott-Aldrich syndrome. V and J are TRBV20-1 and TRBJ2-1; TRBD2 agrees at 7 bases. Specimen: PBMCs from the stem cell graft donor, collected from the stem cell graft. The CDR3 region has the DNA TGCAGTGCTACCCGGTCGGGGGGTTACTACAATGAGCAGTTCTTC. It specifies CSATRSGGYYNEQFF.